A selection of T cell receptor beta chains follows, all from one sample in a study of T cell responses to AZD1222 COVID-19 vaccine. Sequenced by immunoSEQ multiplex PCR; TCRdb stores in-frame clones only, minus some. Seen here are roughly 150,000 clones, just over 90% observed once, and the top ten hold 1% to 1.5%. The source was peripheral blood, collected 28 days after the second AZD1222 dose. These receptors came from an adult who received the AZD1222 COVID-19 vaccine. Each CDR3 is given with its conserved first and last residue. A D gene is named only where the DNA matches it firmly. Size is stated for part of the rows, as once, few or many counts, or as a class when the clone is expanded.

clone_size	d_call	j_call	v_call	cdr3_nt	cdr3_aa
.	.	TRBJ1-3	TRBV9	TGTGCCAGCAGCCAAAGTGGAAACACCATATATTTT	CASSQSGNTIYF
.	.	TRBJ1-5	TRBV28	TGTGCCAGCTCAACAGGCGGTCAGCCCCAGCATTTT	CASSTGGQPQHF
medium-sized	TRBD2	TRBJ2-1	TRBV9	TGTGCCAGCAGCGTAGCGGCTAGCGGGAGTAACAATGAGCAGTTCTTC	CASSVAASGSNNEQFF
.	TRBD1	TRBJ1-1	TRBV4-1	TGCGCCAGCAGCCCTACGGGACAGCGAAACACTGAAGCTTTCTTT	CASSPTGQRNTEAFF
.	TRBD2	TRBJ2-5	TRBV11-2	TGTGCCAGCAGCTTTAGGGTGACTAGCGGGAGAATCGGGACCCAGTACTTC	CASSFRVTSGRIGTQYF
.	.	TRBJ1-5	TRBV18	TGTGCCAGCTCACCAGGCGCAGCCGGCAATCAGCCCCAGCATTTT	CASSPGAAGNQPQHF
.	.	TRBJ1-5	TRBV29-1	TGCAGCGTTAAGTCGGGAAGAGAGGGGTATCAGCCCCAGCATTTT	CSVKSGREGYQPQHF
.	.	TRBJ2-3	TRBV4-3	TGCGCCAGCAGCCAAGCCACCATAATCGTTTCTTCGGGAGGCACAGATACGCAGTATTTT	CASSQATIIVSSGGTDTQYF
.	.	TRBJ2-1	TRBV7-9	TGTGTTGTTGGGAGCTCCTACAATGAGCAGTTCTTC	CVVGSSYNEQFF
.	.	TRBJ2-5	TRBV7-9	TGTGCCAGCAGCTTAGATCCCATTCGGGGCTTATGGGAGACCCAGTACTTC	CASSLDPIRGLWETQYF
.	.	TRBJ1-4	TRBV11-2	TGTGCCAGCAGCTGGCAGCCTGATAATGAAAAACTGTTTTTT	CASSWQPDNEKLFF
.	TRBD2	TRBJ2-5	TRBV5-1	TGCGCCAGCAGCGCCACGACCGGACTAGCGGGCCCCCAAGAGACCCAGTACTTC	CASSATTGLAGPQETQYF
.	TRBD2	TRBJ2-1	TRBV3-1/TRBV3-2	TGTGCCAGCAGCCCTAGCGGGGGGACTGGTTACAATGAGCAGTTCTTC	CASSPSGGTGYNEQFF
.	TRBD1	TRBJ1-5	TRBV25-1	TGTGCCAGCAGTGAAACAGGGGTGCTCAATCAGCCCCAGCATTTT	CASSETGVLNQPQHF